Here is one TCR beta chain with its context. What it binds is not known. V dropped 4 bases and J dropped 4 bases, with 10 bases sitting between them. CDR1 and CDR2 from the germline V gene are SGHNT and YYREEE (reference sequence). The CDR3 runs to 13 residues. Second-dose schedules of about 4 or about 12 weeks were combined. This sample was included in a study of T cell responses to AZD1222 COVID-19 vaccine. The assay was immunoSEQ multiplex PCR, and TCRdb's table has in-frame clones only and misses some. The sample lists 150,000 to 200,000 clones, around 89% seen once, with roughly 27% in the top ten. Study findings and constraints: Spike-spanning, vaccine-associated CD4 TCRs were dominant at 160-218 and 743-854.

Source: peripheral blood, taken 28 days after the second AZD1222 dose. The TCR was taken from an adult who received the AZD1222 COVID-19 vaccine. The rearrangement links TRBV5-4 to TRBJ2-3, with D maybe TRBD1 (6 bases). In nucleotides, the CDR3 is TGTGCCAGCAGCCAGAAGGGGGCAGATACGCAGTATTTT. Protein product: CASSQKGADTQYF.